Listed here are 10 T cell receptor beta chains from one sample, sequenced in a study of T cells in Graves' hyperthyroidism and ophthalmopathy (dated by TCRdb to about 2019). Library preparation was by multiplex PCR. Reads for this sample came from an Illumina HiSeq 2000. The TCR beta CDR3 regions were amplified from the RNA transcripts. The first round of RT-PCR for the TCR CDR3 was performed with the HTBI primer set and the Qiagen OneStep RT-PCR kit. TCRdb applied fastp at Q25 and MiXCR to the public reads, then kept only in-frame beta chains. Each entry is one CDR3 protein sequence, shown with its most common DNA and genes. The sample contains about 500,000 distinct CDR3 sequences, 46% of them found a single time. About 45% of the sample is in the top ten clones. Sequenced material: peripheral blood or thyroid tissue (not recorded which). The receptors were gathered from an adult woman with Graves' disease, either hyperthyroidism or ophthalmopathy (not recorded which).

The CDR3 protein is CASSWGLAGGQETQYF. The CDR3 nucleotides read TGCGCCAGCAGCTGGGGACTAGCGGGAGGTCAAGAGACCCAGTACTTC. V usage is TRBV5-1 and J usage is TRBJ2-5, with TRBD2 matching 15 bases. With V trimmed by 3 bases and J by 2 bases, 2 bases remained unmatched. Looked up from germline, CDR1 is SGHRS and CDR2 is YFSETQ. This CDR3 comprises 16 residues.

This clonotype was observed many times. The CDR3 protein is CAISGRTSYYGYTF. DNA of the CDR3: TGTGCCATCAGCGGTCGGACGTCGTACTATGGCTACACCTTC. The rearrangement uses TRBV10-3 and TRBJ1-2; D is ambiguous. CDR3 length: 14 amino acids. The germline CDR1 and CDR2 sequences are ENHRY and SYGVKD. Deletions cut 6 bases from V and 3 bases from J, with 14 bases between.

The CDR3 nucleotides read TGCGCCAGCAACCTTGGAGGACAGGGCCTCTCACCCCTCCACTTT. Its translation is CASNLGGQGLSPLHF. The rearrangement joins TRBV5-1 to TRBJ1-6; TRBD1 matches 8 bases. Germline V gene lookup returns CDR1 SGHRS and CDR2 YFSETQ. This CDR3 contains 15 residues. Trimming cost V 6 bases and J 10 bases; bases outside gene matches: 12. Combining the CDR3 with reference TRBV5-1 and TRBJ1-6 gives the whole variable domain KAGVTQTPRYLIKTRGQQVTLSCSPISGHRSVSWYQQTPGQGLQFLFEYFSETQRNKGNFPGRFSGRQFSNSRSEMNVSTLELGDSALYLCASNLGGQGLSPLHFGNGTRLTVT.

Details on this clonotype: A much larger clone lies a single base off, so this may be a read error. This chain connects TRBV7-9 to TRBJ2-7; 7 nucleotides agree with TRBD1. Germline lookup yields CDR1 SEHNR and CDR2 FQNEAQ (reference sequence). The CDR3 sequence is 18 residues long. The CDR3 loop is CASSLASAPTGIAYEHYF. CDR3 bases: TGTGCCAGCAGCTTAGCTAGTGCCCCGACAGGGATCGCCTACGAGCACTACTTC.

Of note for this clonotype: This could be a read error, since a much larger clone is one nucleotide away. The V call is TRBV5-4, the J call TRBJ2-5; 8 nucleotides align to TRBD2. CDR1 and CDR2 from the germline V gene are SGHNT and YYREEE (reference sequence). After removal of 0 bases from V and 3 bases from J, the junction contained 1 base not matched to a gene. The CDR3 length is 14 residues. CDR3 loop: CASSLVLAEETQYF. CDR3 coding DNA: TGTGCCAGCAGCTTGGTACTAGCGGAAGAGACCCAGTACTTC. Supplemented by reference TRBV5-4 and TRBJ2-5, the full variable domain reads ETGVTQSPTHLIKTRGQQVTLRCSSQSGHNTVSWYQQALGQGPQFIFQYYREEENGRGNFPPRFSGLQFPNYSSELNVNALELDDSALYLCASSLVLAEETQYFGPGTRLLVL.

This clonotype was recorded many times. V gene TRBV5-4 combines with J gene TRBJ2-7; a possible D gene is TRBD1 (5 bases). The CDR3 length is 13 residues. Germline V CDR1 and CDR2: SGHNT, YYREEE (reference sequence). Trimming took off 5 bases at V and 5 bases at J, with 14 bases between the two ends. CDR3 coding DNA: TGTGCCAGCAGGTCAGGGCTTTTACACGAGCAGTACTTC. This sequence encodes CASRSGLLHEQYF.

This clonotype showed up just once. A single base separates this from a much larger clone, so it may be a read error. The CDR3 loop reads CANRPRSDNPYEQYF. CDR3 coding DNA: TGTGCCAACAGACCGAGAAGTGACAACCCCTACGAGCAGTACTTC. The chain couples TRBV7-2 to TRBJ2-7, with D uncertain. From germline, CDR1 is SGHTA and CDR2 FQGNSA. The CDR3 has 15 residues. Trimming left V 10 bases short and J 2 bases short, with 21 bases between.

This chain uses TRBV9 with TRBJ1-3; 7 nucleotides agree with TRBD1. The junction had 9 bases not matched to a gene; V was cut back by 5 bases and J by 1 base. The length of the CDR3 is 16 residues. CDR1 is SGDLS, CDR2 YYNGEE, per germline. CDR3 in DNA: TGTGCCAGCAGTCACCGGGACAGAGAATCTGGAAACACCATATATTTT. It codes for CASSHRDRESGNTIYF. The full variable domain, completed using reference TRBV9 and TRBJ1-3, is DSGVTQTPKHLITATGQRVTLRCSPRSGDLSVYWYQQSLDQGLQFLIQYYNGEERAKGNILERFSAQQFPDLHSELNLSSLELGDSALYFCASSHRDRESGNTIYFGEGSWLTVV.

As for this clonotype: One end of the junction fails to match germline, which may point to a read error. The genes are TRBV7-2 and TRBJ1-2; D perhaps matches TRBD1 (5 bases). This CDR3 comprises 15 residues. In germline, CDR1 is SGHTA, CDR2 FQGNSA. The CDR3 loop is CASSISGTGLHGYTF. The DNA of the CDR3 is TGCGCCAGCAGCATCTCAGGGACCGGTTTACATGGCTACACCTTC.

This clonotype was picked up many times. The CDR3 DNA reads TGTGCCATCAGCGCCGACTCCCCTCGTGTTTACGAGCAGTACTTC. This sequence encodes CAISADSPRVYEQYF. The gene calls are TRBV10-3 and TRBJ2-7; no reliable D call. Germline lookup yields CDR1 ENHRY and CDR2 SYGVKD. This CDR3 contains 15 residues. V was clipped by 6 bases and J by 4 bases, with 19 bases between them.